Listed here are 27 T cell receptor beta chains from one sample, sequenced in a study of early T cells in non-severe SARS-CoV-2 infection. TCRdb reprocessed the 5' RACE reads via MiXCR and lists one record per CDR3 protein. The data contain 50,000 or so distinct CDR3 sequences, 3.5% to 5% of them seen just once; the ten biggest clones take up 5% to 6.5%. The sample taken for sequencing was whole blood. The receptors here all came from an adult who was a healthcare worker with PCR-confirmed SARS-CoV-2 infection or an uninfected control (not recorded which).

This clonotype was seen repeatedly, ten times or more. The chain carries TRBV12-3 or TRBV12-4 and TRBJ1-1; D is perhaps TRBD1 (6 bases). CDR3 length equals 13 residues. V lost 4 bases and J lost 4, with 10 bases in between. CDR3 nucleotide sequence: TGTGCCAGCAGTTCAGGGGTTACCACTGAAGCTTTCTTT. Amino acids: CASSSGVTTEAFF.

Many counts were recorded for this clonotype. The V call is TRBV7-2, the J call TRBJ2-7; tentative D call: TRBD1 (6 bases). Trimming cost V 4 bases and J 6 bases, with 16 bases left between them. The CDR3 consists of 14 residues. Germline V gene sequence: CDR1 SGHTA, CDR2 FQGNSA. CDR3 nucleotide sequence: TGTGCCAGCAGCTCGACCTACAACAGGGTCGAGCAGTACTTC. Encoded protein: CASSSTYNRVEQYF.

This clonotype showed up many times. This chain links TRBV20-1 with TRBJ1-2; D is perhaps TRBD1 (5 bases). The length of the CDR3 is 14 residues. Germline-derived CDR1 and CDR2 are DFQATT and SNEGSKA (reference sequence). V was trimmed by 6 bases and J by 6 bases, leaving 20 bases between them. In DNA, the CDR3 is TGCAGTGCCGCCCTCGGAGGGGAAAGGGATGGCTACACCTTC. This codes for CSAALGGERDGYTF.

This chain links TRBV29-1 with TRBJ2-3, with a possible D match to TRBD1 (5 bases). The CDR3 loop spans 13 amino acids. Germline values: CDR1 SQVTM, CDR2 ANQGSEA. Trimming removed 4 bases from V and 4 bases from J, with 12 bases in between. CDR3 region: CSVAETGSDTQYF. DNA of the CDR3: TGCAGCGTTGCGGAAACAGGCTCAGATACGCAGTATTTT.

This clonotype was observed at least ten times. This chain joins TRBV20-1 and TRBJ1-5, with D unclear. Looked up from germline, CDR1 is DFQATT and CDR2 is SNEGSKA (reference sequence). The V end was cut by 5 bases, the J end by 8 bases, with 13 bases between. The CDR3 loop spans 12 amino acids. The CDR3 coding sequence is TGCAGTGCTGGGAATCTGGCTGAGCCCCAGCATTTT. This gives the protein CSAGNLAEPQHF.

This clonotype has a count of ten or more. The chain employs TRBV4-2 and TRBJ1-2, with 7 bases lining up with TRBD1. The CDR3 covers 13 residues. V gave up 4 bases and J gave up 7 bases; unmatched junction bases: 6. The germline V gene has CDR1 LGHNA and CDR2 YNFKEQ. CDR3 residues: CASSPAPGGGYTF. Written as DNA, the CDR3 is TGTGCCAGCAGCCCCGCACCAGGGGGTGGCTACACCTTC.

This clonotype was recorded at least ten times. The gene calls are TRBV2 and TRBJ1-4, with D unclear. Trimming shortened V by 3 bases and J by 8 bases, and 7 bases separated the two germline ends. This CDR3 contains 12 residues. Germline V CDR1 and CDR2: SNHLY, FYNNEI. The CDR3 loop reads CASSDFMEKLFF. The CDR3 bases are TGTGCCAGCAGTGATTTCATGGAAAAACTGTTTTTT.

This clonotype has a count of ten or more. V is TRBV7-6 and J is TRBJ2-7; D may be TRBD1 (6 bases). The CDR3 is 15 amino acids. V lost 5 bases to trimming and J lost 4 bases, with 18 bases between them. From germline, CDR1 is SGHVS and CDR2 FNYEAQ. The CDR3 bases are TGTGCCAGCAGCCCCGACGGGACAAGATTTTACGAGCAGTACTTC. It yields the protein CASSPDGTRFYEQYF.

V usage is TRBV7-7 and J usage is TRBJ2-5; TRBD1 agrees at 9 bases. This CDR3 contains 15 residues. The germline gives CDR1 SSHAT, CDR2 FNYEAQ (reference sequence). The V and J ends lost 5 bases and 2 bases, in that order; junction bases with no gene match: 6. The CDR3 bases are TGTGCCAGCAGCGCCGGGACAGGGCCACAAGAGACCCAGTACTTC. This gives the protein CASSAGTGPQETQYF.

This clonotype was seen more than once but under ten times. This chain joins TRBV7-9 and TRBJ2-3; weak D call: TRBD1 (6 bases). CDR1 is SEHNR and CDR2 is FQNEAQ in the germline V gene (reference sequence). This CDR3 has 13 residues. Trimming took 5 bases from V and 4 from J, leaving 10 bases between them. CDR3 amino acids: CASSKAGADTQYF. The CDR3 region has the DNA TGTGCCAGCAGCAAAGCAGGGGCAGATACGCAGTATTTT.

This clonotype showed up many times. J is TRBJ2-7 and V is TRBV20-1, with TRBD1 identical over 7 bases. Germline V gene lookup returns CDR1 DFQATT and CDR2 SNEGSKA (reference sequence). The V and J ends lost 4 bases and 0 bases, in that order; junction bases with no gene match: 6. CDR3 length: 14 amino acids. Here the CDR3 reads CSATGTENSYEQYF. The CDR3 region has the DNA TGCAGTGCTACTGGGACAGAGAACTCCTACGAGCAGTACTTC.

This clonotype was recorded many times. The J gene is TRBJ2-3, the V gene TRBV30; TRBD1 might be the D (6 bases). This CDR3 has 14 residues. Per the germline V gene, CDR1 is GTSNPN and CDR2 is SVGIG (reference sequence). V shed 3 bases and J shed 6 bases, with 16 bases lying between them. The DNA of the CDR3 is TGTGCCTGGAGGAGGTGGCAGGGGCGCGATACGCAGTATTTT. Protein product: CAWRRWQGRDTQYF.

This clonotype was recorded many times. The V call is TRBV3-1, the J call TRBJ1-1, with 8 bases lining up with TRBD1. The CDR3 extends over 14 amino acids. V lost 5 bases, J lost 0 bases, and 2 bases stayed unmatched. CDR1 is LGHDT, CDR2 YNNKEL, per germline (reference sequence). The CDR3 nucleotides are TGTGCCAGCAGCTCGACAGGGGTGAACACTGAAGCTTTCTTT. Residues: CASSSTGVNTEAFF.

This clonotype showed up many times. The rearrangement links TRBV12-3 or TRBV12-4 to TRBJ2-3, with 13 bases lining up with TRBD2. Trimming at V came to 5 bases and at J to 3 bases, leaving 14 bases not matched to a gene. The CDR3 runs 19 residues. The CDR3 spells CASSLWGTSGIGGTDTQYF. As DNA, the CDR3 is TGTGCCAGCAGTCTCTGGGGGACTAGCGGGATTGGTGGAACAGATACGCAGTATTTT.

The V call is TRBV27, the J call TRBJ1-6; no clear D. The V end lost 4 bases, the J end lost 0 bases, and 7 bases lay between the germline ends. The CDR3 is 15 amino acids. Germline V lookup: CDR1 MNHEY, CDR2 SMNVEV (reference sequence). CDR3 sequence: CASSWESSYNSPLHF. In DNA form, the CDR3 reads TGTGCCAGCAGTTGGGAGAGCTCCTATAATTCACCCCTCCACTTT.

The J gene is TRBJ2-3, the V gene TRBV27, with 8 bases matching TRBD2. The ends lost 7 bases at V and 7 bases at J; junction bases unmatched: 25. This CDR3 is built from 19 residues. Germline values: CDR1 MNHEY, CDR2 SMNVEV (reference sequence). CDR3 region: CASTSRGRTSGKERYTQYF. CDR3 in DNA: TGTGCCAGCACCTCTCGGGGAAGAACTAGCGGTAAAGAAAGATATACGCAGTATTTT.

This clonotype was detected many times. The J gene is TRBJ1-2, the V gene TRBV27, with D unclear. Trimming stripped 5 bases from V and 8 bases from J, with 9 bases between. The CDR3 is made up of 11 amino acids. Germline assignment: CDR1 MNHEY and CDR2 SMNVEV (reference sequence). The CDR3 DNA reads TGTGCCAGCAGTCCACGTAAGGGCTACACCTTC. Residues: CASSPRKGYTF.

The sample holds many counts of this clonotype. The V and J genes are TRBV10-1 and TRBJ1-1; D uncertain. The CDR3 totals 14 residues. The V end lost 4 bases, the J end lost 5 bases, and 14 bases lay between the germline ends. Germline lookup yields CDR1 WNHNN and CDR2 SYGVQD (reference sequence). The CDR3 bases are TGCGCCAGCAGTGGTAACGGTTGGGAAACTGAAGCTTTCTTT. This translates into CASSGNGWETEAFF.

This clonotype was detected many times. The chain is built from TRBV20-1 and TRBJ1-6; 10 nucleotides align to TRBD1. The V and J ends lost 3 bases and 15 bases, in that order; junction bases with no gene match: 8. The CDR3 is made up of 13 amino acids. Germline V gives CDR1 DFQATT, CDR2 SNEGSKA (reference sequence). CDR3 coding DNA: TGCAGTGCTAGCTCCCGGACAGGGGGACTCCTCCACTTT. Translation: CSASSRTGGLLHF.

This clonotype was recorded at least ten times. This sequence joins TRBV4-2 and TRBJ2-1; 9 bases fit TRBD2. The CDR3 sequence is 17 residues long. Trimming removed 0 bases from V and 7 bases from J; junction bases left unmatched: 10. Looked up from germline, CDR1 is LGHNA and CDR2 is YNFKEQ. In DNA form, the CDR3 reads TGTGCCAGCAGCCAAGATCACGCTAGCGGGAAAGTGAATGAGCAGTTCTTC. Residues: CASSQDHASGKVNEQFF.

This clonotype has ten or more counts. The genes are TRBV12-5 and TRBJ1-2; TRBD1 might be the D (6 bases). CDR3 length: 14 amino acids. The germline CDR1 and CDR2 sequences are LGHNT and FRNRAP. V shed 7 bases and J shed 3 bases, with 15 bases lying between them. CDR3 in amino acids: CASAPSGDYYGYTF. The CDR3 DNA sequence: TGTGCTAGTGCCCCCTCAGGGGATTACTATGGCTACACCTTC.

This clonotype was seen many times. This chain uses TRBV5-1 with TRBJ1-1; D gene unclear. The V gene's germline CDR1 is SGHRS and CDR2 YFSETQ. Trimming took off 0 bases at V and 5 bases at J, with 17 bases between the two ends. The CDR3 loop spans 16 amino acids. As DNA, the CDR3 is TGCGCCAGCAGCTTGGCCTTGTCCCGGGGAGCTACTGAAGCTTTCTTT. Translated: CASSLALSRGATEAFF.

This clonotype was counted many times. The rearrangement joins TRBV7-3 to TRBJ2-3; 8 positions match TRBD1. The CDR3 is 15 residues long. The V gene's germline CDR1 is SGHTA and CDR2 FQGTGA. Trimming took 4 bases from V and 6 from J; bases not matched to a gene: 9. The CDR3 reads CASSSQGVDTDTQYF. Written as DNA, the CDR3 is TGTGCCAGCAGCTCACAGGGGGTGGATACGGATACGCAGTATTTT.

The CDR3 DNA reads as TGTGCCAGCAGCTTGGTGGGCAGATCTAATGAAAAACTGTTTTTT. This gives the protein CASSLVGRSNEKLFF. This chain uses TRBV5-8 with TRBJ1-4; D ambiguous. The CDR3 extends over 15 amino acids. Per germline, CDR1 SGHTS and CDR2 YDEGEE. V gave up 0 bases and J gave up 3 bases, with 9 bases separating them.

Only a few counts were recorded for this clonotype. This chain connects TRBV11-2 to TRBJ2-5; weak D call: TRBD2 (5 bases). From germline, CDR1 is SGHAT and CDR2 FQNNGV. Trimming took 0 bases from V and 7 from J, leaving 9 bases between them. This CDR3 region has 13 residues. CDR3 region: CASSLDRRATQYF. The CDR3 coding sequence is TGTGCCAGCAGCTTAGATAGGCGGGCGACCCAGTACTTC.

The chain has TRBV4-2 and TRBJ2-1; TRBD2 aligns across 10 bases. Trimming at V came to 4 bases and at J to 5 bases, leaving 11 bases not matched to a gene. Germline CDR1 is LGHNA and CDR2 is YNFKEQ. The CDR3 consists of 17 residues. In nucleotides, the CDR3 is TGTGCCAGCAGCCCTCCGGGAGCGGGGGGGCCTAACAATGAGCAGTTCTTC. It specifies CASSPPGAGGPNNEQFF.

This clonotype has only a few counts. The chain joins TRBV28 to TRBJ2-7; 13 nucleotides match TRBD2. The CDR3 sequence is 17 residues long. CDR1 and CDR2 (germline): MDHEN, SYDVKM. The V and J ends lost 5 bases and 4 bases, in that order; junction bases with no gene match: 11. CDR3 nucleotide sequence: TGTGCCAGCAGTCCACCGTTACTAGCGGGAGGGCCTTACGAGCAGTACTTC. Translation: CASSPPLLAGGPYEQYF. Combining the CDR3 with reference TRBV28 and TRBJ2-7 gives the whole variable domain DVKVTQSSRYLVKRTGEKVFLECVQDMDHENMFWYRQDPGLGLRLIYFSYDVKMKEKGDIPEGYSVSREKKERFSLILESASTNQTSMYLCASSPPLLAGGPYEQYFGPGTRLTVT.